A selection of T cell receptor beta chains follows, all from one sample in a study of T cells in Graves' hyperthyroidism and ophthalmopathy. TCRdb re-called the multiplex PCR reads through MiXCR, storing one row per CDR3 protein. The profile shows about 360,000 distinct CDR3 sequences, less than 15% of them singletons. Sample: blood. These receptor sequences come from a woman aged 18-29 years with Graves' hyperthyroidism. CDR3s include the opening cysteine and the closing phenylalanine or tryptophan. The D gene is left open where the match is weak. Rows give clone size only sometimes, using once, few, many, or a class for an expanded clone.

clone_size j_call d_call v_call cdr3_aa cdr3_nt
many TRBJ1-2 NA TRBV4-1 CASSQDGAGNYGYTF TGCGCCAGCAGCCAAGATGGTGCAGGAAACTATGGCTACACCTTC
NA TRBJ2-2 TRBD2 TRBV9 CASSPWGGVDTGELFF TGTGCCAGCAGCCCGTGGGGGGGAGTGGACACCGGGGAGCTGTTTTTT
many TRBJ2-5 NA TRBV7-2 CASSLSSYQETQYF TGTGCCAGCAGCTTATCTTCCTACCAAGAGACCCAGTACTTC
many TRBJ2-5 NA TRBV7-7 CASSFQGRETQYF TGTGCTAGCAGCTTTCAGGGTCGGGAGACCCAGTACTTC
many TRBJ1-1 NA TRBV20-1 CSALPDSFSDTEAFF TGCAGTGCTCTCCCGGACAGCTTTTCCGACACTGAAGCTTTCTTT
many TRBJ2-1 TRBD2 TRBV20-1 CSVRLAGYNEQFF TGCAGTGTTAGACTAGCGGGCTACAATGAGCAGTTCTTC
few TRBJ1-2 NA TRBV4-1 CASSQNYYGYTF TGCGCCAGCAGCCAAAACTACTATGGCTACACCTTC
few TRBJ2-6 TRBD2 TRBV9 CASSARPSGGEGANVLTF TGTGCCAGCAGCGCACGGCCTAGCGGGGGGGAAGGGGCCAACGTCCTGACTTTC
many TRBJ2-2 TRBD1 TRBV7-9 CASTRGQITGELFF TGTGCCAGCACACGGGGACAGATCACCGGGGAGCTGTTTTTT
few TRBJ1-3 NA TRBV15 CATSRDLTPSSGNTIYF TGTGCCACCAGCAGAGATTTGACACCCAGCTCTGGAAACACCATATATTTT
NA TRBJ2-3 TRBD2 TRBV9 CASSAPAGGGGDTQYF TGTGCCAGCAGCGCCCCGGCGGGAGGGGGGGGAGATACGCAGTATTTT
many TRBJ2-2 NA TRBV5-1 CASSPSSNTGELFF TGCGCCAGCAGCCCTAGCTCGAACACCGGGGAGCTGTTTTTT
many TRBJ2-1 NA TRBV5-1 CASSLSSLGDEQFF TGCGCCAGCAGCTTGAGTTCCCTTGGGGATGAGCAGTTCTTC
NA TRBJ2-2 TRBD1 TRBV4-3 CASSQEGQGFRAGELFF TGCGCCAGCAGCCAAGAAGGACAGGGGTTCAGGGCCGGGGAGCTGTTTTTT
many TRBJ1-5 NA TRBV15 CATSRDRPGLNQPQHF TGTGCCACCAGCAGAGATCGGCCAGGCTTGAATCAGCCCCAGCATTTT
few TRBJ2-3 NA TRBV18 CASSPLLNPGDTQYF TGTGCCAGCTCACCCCTGCTTAACCCCGGAGATACGCAGTATTTT
many TRBJ1-2 TRBD1 TRBV7-3 CASSLTRTGGEGGYTF TGTGCCAGCAGTTTAACACGGACAGGGGGCGAGGGCGGCTACACCTTC
many TRBJ1-1 NA TRBV12-3/TRBV12-4 CASSLREEDTEAFF TGTGCCAGCAGTTTGCGGGAAGAGGACACTGAAGCTTTCTTT
few TRBJ2-7 NA TRBV9 CASSGQELTDEQYF TGTGCCAGCAGCGGACAGGAGCTCACGGACGAGCAGTACTTC
many TRBJ1-6 NA TRBV2 CASMVRRNSPLHF TGTGCCAGCATGGTCAGGCGGAATTCACCCCTCCACTTT
NA TRBJ2-1 NA TRBV18 CASSPPSLYNEQFF TGTGCCAGCTCACCACCTTCCTTGTACAATGAGCAGTTCTTC
NA TRBJ2-7 TRBD2 TRBV11-2 CASSLDSLAGGSAYEQYF TGTGCCAGCAGCTTAGACTCCCTAGCGGGAGGGTCGGCCTACGAGCAGTACTTC
many TRBJ2-5 NA TRBV7-8 CASSLVGGETQYF TGTGCCAGCAGCTTAGTGGGTGGAGAGACCCAGTACTTC
many TRBJ2-7 NA TRBV5-5 CASSPGVGAIYEQYF TGTGCCAGCAGCCCCGGAGTGGGGGCCATCTACGAGCAGTACTTC
NA TRBJ1-6 NA TRBV2 CASSEGQANSPLHF TGTGCCAGCAGTGAAGGACAGGCTAATTCACCCCTCCACTTT
few TRBJ2-2 NA TRBV18 CASPGGKASGTGELFF TGTGCCAGCCCCGGCGGGAAGGCGTCGGGCACCGGGGAGCTGTTTTTT
many TRBJ2-5 TRBD1 TRBV5-1 CASSTGQGRETQYF TGCGCCAGCAGCACCGGACAGGGAAGAGAGACCCAGTACTTC
many TRBJ2-3 NA TRBV20-1 CSATSYTDTQYF TGCAGTGCAACATCATACACAGATACGCAGTATTTT
few TRBJ2-6 NA TRBV3-1 CASSQDWASGANVLTF TGTGCCAGCAGCCAAGATTGGGCCTCTGGGGCCAACGTCCTGACTTTC
many TRBJ1-1 NA TRBV30 CAWSPLGTEAFF TGTGCCTGGAGCCCCTTGGGCACTGAAGCTTTCTTT
many TRBJ1-5 NA TRBV3-1 CASSQDTGAKQPQHF TGTGCCAGCAGCCAAGATACCGGAGCGAAGCAGCCCCAGCATTTT
many TRBJ1-1 TRBD1 TRBV5-1 CASSARTGSVATEAFF TGCGCCAGCAGCGCCCGGACAGGGTCGGTGGCCACTGAAGCTTTCTTT